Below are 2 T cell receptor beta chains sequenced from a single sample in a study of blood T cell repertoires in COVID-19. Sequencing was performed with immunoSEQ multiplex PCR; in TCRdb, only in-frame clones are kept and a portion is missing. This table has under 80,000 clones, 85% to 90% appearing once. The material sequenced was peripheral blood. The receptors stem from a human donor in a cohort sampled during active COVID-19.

The DNA for the CDR3 is TGTGCCAGCAGCCGCTATTTAGCGGGAGTTGGGGAGACCCAGTACTTC. Its translation is CASSRYLAGVGETQYF. This rearrangement joins TRBV7-2 to TRBJ2-5; 9 bases fit TRBD2. V lost 5 bases, J lost 5 bases, and 12 bases stayed unmatched. The germline gives CDR1 SGHTA, CDR2 FQGNSA. CDR3 length equals 16 residues.

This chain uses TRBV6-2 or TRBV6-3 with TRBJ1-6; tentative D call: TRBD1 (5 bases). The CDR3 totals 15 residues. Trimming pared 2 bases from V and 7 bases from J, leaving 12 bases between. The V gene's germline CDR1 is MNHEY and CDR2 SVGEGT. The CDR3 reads CASSYTQGLNSPLHF. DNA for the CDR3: TGTGCCAGCAGTTACACCCAGGGATTGAATTCACCCCTCCACTTT.